In this sample, the clone carrying this T cell receptor (beta chain) turned up many times. The source of the sample is a study of T-cell memory formation after mild COVID-19. MiXCR was run by TCRdb on the 5' RACE reads, yielding one entry per CDR3 protein. The data show 400,000 or so distinct CDR3 sequences, 21% seen once. The CDR3 sequence is 14 residues long. Trimming removed 5 bases from V and 0 bases from J; junction bases left unmatched: 3. Sequenced: PBMCs or a T cell subset sorted from them (not recorded which). This chain uses TRBV12-3 or TRBV12-4 with TRBJ2-7, with 8 positions matching TRBD2. The receptor was derived from an adult woman who had mild COVID-19 (a few samples of this study predate the infection). Cell type and time point are not known. The CDR3 DNA reads as TGTGCCAGCAGTCCCAGCGGGGGCTCCTACGAGCAGTACTTC. Its protein is CASSPSGGSYEQYF.